Following are 10 T cell receptor beta chains from one sample sequenced in a study. Using immunoSEQ multiplex PCR, the repertoire was profiled, and TCRdb retains in-frame clones only, with some absent. Of tens of thousands of clones in the sample, approximately 93% were seen once. Sequencing input: PBMCs. The source is a man between 40 and 49 years old with rheumatoid arthritis.

The chain uses TRBV30 and TRBJ2-7, with D perhaps TRBD1 (7 bases). The CDR3 extends over 13 amino acids. CDR1 is GTSNPN, CDR2 SVGIG, per germline (reference sequence). V lost 4 bases, J lost 2 bases, and 12 bases lay in between. As DNA, the CDR3 is TGTGCCTGGAACGCAGGGGGGACCTACGAGCAGTACTTC. Its protein is CAWNAGGTYEQYF.

The chain has TRBV2 and TRBJ2-6; D is uncertain. The V gene lost 4 bases and the J gene lost 0 bases, with 16 bases spanning the gap. This CDR3 is built from 18 residues. CDR1 is SNHLY, CDR2 FYNNEI, per germline. CDR3 sequence: CASSGHRAPSSGANVLTF. DNA of the CDR3: TGTGCCAGCAGTGGTCACCGGGCGCCATCCTCTGGGGCCAACGTCCTGACTTTC.

The chain carries TRBV6-2 or TRBV6-3 and TRBJ1-3; D is ambiguous. Trimming left V 6 bases short and J 0 bases short, with 9 bases between. Germline CDR1 MNHEY, CDR2 SVGEGT. This CDR3 contains 14 residues. The CDR3 nucleotides are TGTGCCAGCAGCGGACTGCTCTCTGGAAACACCATATATTTT. Translated: CASSGLLSGNTIYF.

In its sample, this clone was seen once. The rearrangement uses TRBV12-3 or TRBV12-4 and TRBJ1-5, with TRBD1 identical over 8 bases. Losses at the gene ends were 5 bases for V and 5 bases for J; bases not matched to a gene: 2. The CDR3 has 13 residues. This chain's CDR3 is CASSGQGHQPQHF. The CDR3 DNA is TGTGCCAGCAGTGGACAGGGACATCAGCCCCAGCATTTT.

The CDR3 sequence is CASSLSGNIQYF. The CDR3 DNA is TGTGCCAGCAGTTTATCAGGGAACATTCAGTACTTC. This rearrangement joins TRBV27 to TRBJ2-4; D ambiguous. Germline V gene sequence: CDR1 MNHEY, CDR2 SMNVEV (reference sequence). The CDR3 runs to 12 residues. The V end lost 0 bases, the J end lost 7 bases, and 4 bases lay between the germline ends.

The chain joins TRBV5-4 to TRBJ1-2; unclear D gene. Germline V gives CDR1 SGHNT, CDR2 YYREEE (reference sequence). Trimming cost V 2 bases and J 1 base, with 12 bases left between them. The CDR3 has 15 residues. CDR3 bases: TGTGCCAGCAGCTTTTTTCGGGCGATTAACTATGGCTACACCTTC. This gives the protein CASSFFRAINYGYTF.

This chain connects TRBV30 to TRBJ1-5; no reliable D call. Germline CDR1 reads GTSNPN; CDR2 reads SVGIG (reference sequence). There are 15 residues in the CDR3. V lost 0 bases and J 6 bases, leaving 15 bases between the germline ends. CDR3 nucleotides: TGTGCCTGGAGTGTACGTGGTCGTGTTGGTCAGCCCCAGCATTTT. Its translation: CAWSVRGRVGQPQHF.

The chain has TRBV2 and TRBJ2-7; D not certain. CDR3 length: 13 residues. Deletions cut 9 bases from V and 3 bases from J, with 15 bases between. The germline gives CDR1 SNHLY, CDR2 FYNNEI. The CDR3 region has the DNA TGTGCCAGACGGACCGTCTCCTTCTACGAGCAGTACTTC. Protein product: CARRTVSFYEQYF.

The chain recombines TRBV27 with TRBJ2-7; D may correspond to TRBD1 or TRBD2 (5 bases each). Trimming left V 5 bases short and J 5 bases short, with 22 bases between. CDR1 and CDR2 (germline): MNHEY, SMNVEV (reference sequence). This CDR3 spans 16 amino acids. The CDR3 region has the DNA TGTGCCAGCAGTCCCTGGTGGGGTGGGGGTGCGGACGAGCAGTACTTC. Its protein product is CASSPWWGGGADEQYF.

This clone has only a few counts. The chain joins TRBV5-1 to TRBJ1-2, with 8 bases aligning to TRBD1. Germline trimming cut 0 bases from V and 7 bases from J; bases unmatched to any gene: 5. The CDR3 length is 14 residues. Germline V gives CDR1 SGHRS, CDR2 YFSETQ. CDR3 sequence (DNA): TGCGCCAGCAGCTTGGAGCAGGGGGCGCCTGGCTACACCTTC. Translation gives CASSLEQGAPGYTF.